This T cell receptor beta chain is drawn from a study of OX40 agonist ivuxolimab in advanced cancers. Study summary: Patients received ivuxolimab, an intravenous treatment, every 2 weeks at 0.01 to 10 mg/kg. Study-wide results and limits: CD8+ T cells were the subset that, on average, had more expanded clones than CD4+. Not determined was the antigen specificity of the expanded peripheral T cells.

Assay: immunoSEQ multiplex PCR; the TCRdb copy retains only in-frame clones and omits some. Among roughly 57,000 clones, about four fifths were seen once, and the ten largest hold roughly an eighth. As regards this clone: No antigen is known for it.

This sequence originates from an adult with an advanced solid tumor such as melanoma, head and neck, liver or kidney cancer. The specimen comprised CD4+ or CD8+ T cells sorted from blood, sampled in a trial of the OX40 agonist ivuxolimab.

CDR3 in amino acids: CAWSVHPPPYEQYF. In DNA form, the CDR3 reads TGTGCCTGGAGTGTACACCCCCCCCCATACGAGCAGTACTTC. The chain combines TRBV30 with TRBJ2-7; D is unresolved. Germline V gene lookup returns CDR1 GTSNPN and CDR2 SVGIG (reference sequence). This CDR3 spans 14 amino acids. V lost 0 bases and J lost 4, with 13 bases in between.